Sequencing of this T cell receptor beta chain was carried out in a study of metastatic and nonmetastatic thyroid tumors. TCRdb re-processed the PCR reads through MiXCR. The sample consists of some 11,000 clones, under 30% of them appearing once. This clone was found many times. Prior to thyroid surgery, none of the patients had received any treatment. The germline V gene encodes CDR1 SGHNT and CDR2 YYREEE (reference sequence). Trimming took 0 bases from V and 8 from J, leaving 8 bases between them. The CDR3 contains 12 residues. The V and J genes are TRBV5-4 and TRBJ1-2, with D tentatively TRBD1 (5 bases). The sequence derives from a male donor with papillary thyroid cancer or a benign thyroid nodule (not recorded which). Some clones in this sample may be carry-over from other donors' samples. Sequencing was carried out using tumor tissue. CDR3 bases: TGTGCCAGCAGCTTGGAGGACATCGGCTACACCTTC. Its translation is CASSLEDIGYTF.